This T cell receptor beta chain came from a study of spatial heterogeneity in lung cancer. Across the study: When follow-up PBMC samples existed, they were sequenced (at a median of about 2 years after resection). There were, on average, more than nine raw-read appearances for each unique TCR and UMI combination. Study-wide points: Whereas they appeared in blood less at follow-up, ubiquitous expanded tumor TCRs appeared there more at resection.

Sample time point: blood at routine non-recurrence follow-up after resection. Whole RNA obtained from tumor, nontumor lung or frozen PBMC underwent sequencing without sorting. Unique molecular identifiers tagged every individual TCR cDNA molecule. TCRdb reprocessed the 5' RACE reads with MiXCR, giving one entry per CDR3 protein. In the table there are about 120,000 distinct CDR3 sequences, 10% to 15% of which are singletons. The germline V gene encodes CDR1 LGHDT and CDR2 YNNKEL (reference sequence). The CDR3 is 12 residues long. Deletions cut 0 bases from V and 10 bases from J, with 9 bases between. This clonotype occurred many times. Its antigen is currently unknown.

This TCR was sampled from a male donor with early-stage non-small cell lung cancer. Material: PBMCs, obtained at follow-up. V usage is TRBV3-1 and J usage is TRBJ1-2; D not resolved. The CDR3 is CASSQDRNLYTF. DNA for the CDR3: TGTGCCAGCAGCCAAGATAGGAACCTCTACACCTTC.